Given below is one TCR beta chain in context. Germline V lookup: CDR1 KGHDR, CDR2 SFDVKD. The CDR3 contains 15 residues. V was cut by 2 bases and J by 6 bases, with 13 bases left in between. This sample stems from a study of blood T cell repertoires in COVID-19. Measured with immunoSEQ multiplex PCR; TCRdb has only the in-frame clones, and not every one. The sample consists of some 240,000 clones, 82% of them appearing once. The chain joins TRBV24-1 to TRBJ2-1; D is perhaps TRBD2 (6 bases). Sequencing used peripheral blood. The sequence came from a woman in her seventies with COVID-19, enrolled during active disease. The CDR3 sequence: CATSDWVGGGNEQFF. The CDR3 nucleotides are TGTGCCACCAGTGATTGGGTGGGAGGAGGCAATGAGCAGTTCTTC.